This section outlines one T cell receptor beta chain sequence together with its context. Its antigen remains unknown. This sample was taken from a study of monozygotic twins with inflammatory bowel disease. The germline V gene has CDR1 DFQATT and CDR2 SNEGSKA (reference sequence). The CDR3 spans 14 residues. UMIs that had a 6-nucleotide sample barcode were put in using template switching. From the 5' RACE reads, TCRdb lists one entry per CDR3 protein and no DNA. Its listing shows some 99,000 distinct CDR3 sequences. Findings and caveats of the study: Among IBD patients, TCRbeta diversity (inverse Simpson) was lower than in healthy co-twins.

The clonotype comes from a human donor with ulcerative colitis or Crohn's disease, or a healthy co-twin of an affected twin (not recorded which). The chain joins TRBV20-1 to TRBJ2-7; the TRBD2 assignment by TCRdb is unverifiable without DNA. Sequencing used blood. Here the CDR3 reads CSARMLAGVNEQYF.